This section outlines one T cell receptor beta chain sequence together with its context. Its antigen is still unknown. The data are from a study of beta chain features in type 1 diabetes. Across the whole study: The study examined some 110,000,000 sorted cells across all samples.

The sequenced template was cDNA made from the entire isolated RNA. Sequenced by immunoSEQ multiplex PCR; TCRdb stores in-frame clones only, minus some. The sample has 400,000 to 600,000 clones; 25% to 35% are singletons. Trimming stripped 1 base from V and 0 bases from J, with 9 bases between. Germline V gene data show CDR1 as LGHNA and CDR2 as YNFKEQ. The CDR3 loop spans 16 amino acids. The study, taken as a whole, reports: Across all four CD4+ subsets, people with type 1 diabetes showed modestly shorter TCRB CDR3s.

This chain connects TRBV4-2 to TRBJ1-4, with a possible D match to TRBD1 (5 bases). The sequencing input was naive CD4+ T cells from blood. This receptor was obtained from a man aged 18 to 30 in good health. The CDR3 region has the DNA TGTGCCAGCAGCCAAGTACAGGTTGCAACTAATGAAAAACTGTTTTTT. Its protein product is CASSQVQVATNEKLFF.